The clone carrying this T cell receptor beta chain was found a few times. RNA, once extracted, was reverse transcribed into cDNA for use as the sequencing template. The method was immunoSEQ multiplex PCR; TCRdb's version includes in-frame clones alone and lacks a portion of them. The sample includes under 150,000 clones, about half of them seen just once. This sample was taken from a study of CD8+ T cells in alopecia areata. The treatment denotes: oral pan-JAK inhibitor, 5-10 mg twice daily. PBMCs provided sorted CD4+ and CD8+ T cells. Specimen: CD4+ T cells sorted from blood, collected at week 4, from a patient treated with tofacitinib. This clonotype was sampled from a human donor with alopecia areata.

The CDR3 DNA reads TGTGCCAGCAGCCCCGGGCTCAGGGAGAAGGGGACTGAAGCTTTCTTT. Protein: CASSPGLREKGTEAFF. The V and J genes are TRBV7-9 and TRBJ1-1, with a weak D call TRBD1 (5 bases). Trimming stripped 5 bases from V and 5 bases from J, with 21 bases between. The CDR3 has 16 residues. In germline, CDR1 is SEHNR, CDR2 FQNEAQ (reference sequence).